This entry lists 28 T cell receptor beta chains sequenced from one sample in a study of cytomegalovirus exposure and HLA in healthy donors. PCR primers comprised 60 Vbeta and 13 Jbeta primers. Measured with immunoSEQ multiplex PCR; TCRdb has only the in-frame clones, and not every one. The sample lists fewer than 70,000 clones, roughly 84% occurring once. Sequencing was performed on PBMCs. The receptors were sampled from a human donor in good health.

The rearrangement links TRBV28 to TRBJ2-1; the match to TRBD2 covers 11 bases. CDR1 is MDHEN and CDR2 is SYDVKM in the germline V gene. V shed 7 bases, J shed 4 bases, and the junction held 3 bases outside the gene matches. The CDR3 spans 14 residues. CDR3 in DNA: TGTGCCAGCAAGACTAGCGGGACATACAATGAGCAGTTCTTC. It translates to CASKTSGTYNEQFF.

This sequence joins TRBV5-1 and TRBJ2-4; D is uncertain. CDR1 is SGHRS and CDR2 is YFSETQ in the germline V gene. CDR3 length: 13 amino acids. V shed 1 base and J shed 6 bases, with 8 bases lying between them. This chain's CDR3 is CASSLYSSNIQYF. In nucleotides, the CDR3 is TGCGCCAGCAGCTTGTATAGCTCAAACATTCAGTACTTC.

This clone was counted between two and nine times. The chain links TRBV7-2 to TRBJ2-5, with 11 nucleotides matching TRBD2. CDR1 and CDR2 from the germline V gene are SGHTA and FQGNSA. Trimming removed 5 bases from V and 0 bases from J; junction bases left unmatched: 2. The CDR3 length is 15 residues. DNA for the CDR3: TGTGCCAGCAGCGCACTAGCGGGGGACCAAGAGACCCAGTACTTC. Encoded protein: CASSALAGDQETQYF.

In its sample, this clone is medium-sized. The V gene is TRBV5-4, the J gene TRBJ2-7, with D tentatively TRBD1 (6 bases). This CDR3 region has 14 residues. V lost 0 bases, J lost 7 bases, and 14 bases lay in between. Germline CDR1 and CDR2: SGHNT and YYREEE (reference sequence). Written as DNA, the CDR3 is TGTGCCAGCAGCTTGGTAGGGGACAACTCGGAGCAGTACTTC. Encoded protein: CASSLVGDNSEQYF.

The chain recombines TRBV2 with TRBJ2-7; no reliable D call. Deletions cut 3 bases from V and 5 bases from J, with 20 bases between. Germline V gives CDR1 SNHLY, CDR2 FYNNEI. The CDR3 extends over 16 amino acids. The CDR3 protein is CASSDVTPRDGDEQYF. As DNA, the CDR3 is TGTGCCAGCAGTGATGTGACTCCTCGCGACGGCGACGAGCAGTACTTC.

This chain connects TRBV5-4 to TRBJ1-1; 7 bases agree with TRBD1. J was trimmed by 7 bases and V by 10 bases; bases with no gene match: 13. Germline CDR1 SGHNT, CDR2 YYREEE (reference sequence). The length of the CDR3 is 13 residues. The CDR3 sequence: CAGHTGARDEAFF. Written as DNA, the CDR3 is TGTGCCGGACACACAGGGGCTAGAGATGAAGCTTTCTTT.

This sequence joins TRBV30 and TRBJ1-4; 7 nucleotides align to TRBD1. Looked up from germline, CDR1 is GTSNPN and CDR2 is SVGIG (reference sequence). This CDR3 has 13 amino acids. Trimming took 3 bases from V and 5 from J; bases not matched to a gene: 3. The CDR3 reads CAWRDRQNEKLFF. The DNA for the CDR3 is TGTGCCTGGAGGGACAGGCAGAATGAAAAACTGTTTTTT.

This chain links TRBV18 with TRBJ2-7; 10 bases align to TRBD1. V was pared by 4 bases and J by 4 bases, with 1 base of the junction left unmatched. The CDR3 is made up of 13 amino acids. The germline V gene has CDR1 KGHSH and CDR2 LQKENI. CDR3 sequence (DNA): TGTGCCAGCTCACGGGACAGGGGTTACGAGCAGTACTTC. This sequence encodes CASSRDRGYEQYF. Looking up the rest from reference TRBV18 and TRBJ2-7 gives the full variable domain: NAGVMQNPRHLVRRRGQEARLRCSPMKGHSHVYWYRQLPEEGLKFMVYLQKENIIDESGMPKERFSAEFPKEGPSILRIQQVVRGDSAAYFCASSRDRGYEQYFGPGTRLTVT.

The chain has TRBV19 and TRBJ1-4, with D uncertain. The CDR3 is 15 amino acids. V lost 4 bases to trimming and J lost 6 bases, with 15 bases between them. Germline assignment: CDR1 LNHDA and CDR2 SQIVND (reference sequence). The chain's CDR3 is CASSRRSGEDEKLFF. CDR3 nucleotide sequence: TGTGCCAGTAGTAGACGGTCGGGAGAAGATGAAAAACTGTTTTTT.

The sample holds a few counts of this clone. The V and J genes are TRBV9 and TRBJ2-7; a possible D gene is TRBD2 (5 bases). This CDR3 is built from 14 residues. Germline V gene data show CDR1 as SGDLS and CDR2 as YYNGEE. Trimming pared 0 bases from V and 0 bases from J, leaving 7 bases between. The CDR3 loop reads CASSVGDYSYEQYF. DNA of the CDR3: TGTGCCAGCAGCGTAGGTGACTACTCCTACGAGCAGTACTTC.

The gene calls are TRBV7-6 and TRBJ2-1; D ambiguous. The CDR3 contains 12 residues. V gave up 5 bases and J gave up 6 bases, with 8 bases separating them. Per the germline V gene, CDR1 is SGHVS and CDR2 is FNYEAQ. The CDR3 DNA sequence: TGTGCCAGCAGCCCTTGGCTCAATGAGCAGTTCTTC. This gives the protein CASSPWLNEQFF. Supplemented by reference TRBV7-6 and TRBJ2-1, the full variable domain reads GAGVSQSPRYKVTKRGQDVALRCDPISGHVSLYWYRQALGQGPEFLTYFNYEAQQDKSGLPNDRFSAERPEGSISTLTIQRTEQRDSAMYRCASSPWLNEQFFGPGTRLTVL.

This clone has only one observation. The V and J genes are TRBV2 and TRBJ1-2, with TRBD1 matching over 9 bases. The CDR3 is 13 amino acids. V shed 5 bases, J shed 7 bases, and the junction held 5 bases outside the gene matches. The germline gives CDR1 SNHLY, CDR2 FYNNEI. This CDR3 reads CASSNTGGGGYTF. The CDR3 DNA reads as TGTGCCAGCAGTAACACAGGGGGCGGTGGCTACACCTTC.

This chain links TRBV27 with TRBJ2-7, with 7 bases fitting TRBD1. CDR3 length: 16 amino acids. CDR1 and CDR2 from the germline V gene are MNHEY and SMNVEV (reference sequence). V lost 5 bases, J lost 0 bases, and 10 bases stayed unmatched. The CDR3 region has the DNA TGTGCCAGCAGTGCATCAGCCGGGACAGCCTCCTACGAGCAGTACTTC. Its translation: CASSASAGTASYEQYF.

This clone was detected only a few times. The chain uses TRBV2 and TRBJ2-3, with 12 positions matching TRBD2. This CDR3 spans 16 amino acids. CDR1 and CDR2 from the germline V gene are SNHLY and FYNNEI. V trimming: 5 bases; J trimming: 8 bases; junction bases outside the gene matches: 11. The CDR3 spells CASSSRTSGIVVTQYF. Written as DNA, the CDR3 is TGTGCCAGCAGTTCACGGACTAGCGGGATTGTGGTTACGCAGTATTTT.

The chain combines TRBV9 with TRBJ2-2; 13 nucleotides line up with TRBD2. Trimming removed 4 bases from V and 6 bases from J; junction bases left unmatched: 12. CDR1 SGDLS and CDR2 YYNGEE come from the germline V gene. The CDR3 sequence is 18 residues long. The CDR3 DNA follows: TGTGCCAGCAGCTCGCGGACTAGCGGGAGAGGAATGGCCGGGGAGCTGTTTTTT. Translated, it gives CASSSRTSGRGMAGELFF.

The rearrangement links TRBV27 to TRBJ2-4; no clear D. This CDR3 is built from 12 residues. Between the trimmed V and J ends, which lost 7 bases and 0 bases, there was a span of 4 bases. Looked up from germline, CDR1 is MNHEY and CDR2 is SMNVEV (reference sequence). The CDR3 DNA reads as TGTGCCAGCATCGTAGCCAAAAACATTCAGTACTTC. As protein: CASIVAKNIQYF.

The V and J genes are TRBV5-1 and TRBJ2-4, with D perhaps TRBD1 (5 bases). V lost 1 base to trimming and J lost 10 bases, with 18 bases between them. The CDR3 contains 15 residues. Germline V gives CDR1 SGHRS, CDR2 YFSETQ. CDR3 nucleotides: TGCGCCAGCAGCTTGTTGACACCAAACCAGGGTATTCAGTACTTC. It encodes CASSLLTPNQGIQYF.

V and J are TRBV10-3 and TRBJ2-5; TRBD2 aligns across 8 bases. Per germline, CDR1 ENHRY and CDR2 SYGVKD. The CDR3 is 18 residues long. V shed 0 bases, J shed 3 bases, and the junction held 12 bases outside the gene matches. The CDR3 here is CAISESPRGAGGEETQYF. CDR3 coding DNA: TGTGCCATCAGTGAGTCGCCCCGGGGGGCGGGAGGAGAAGAGACCCAGTACTTC.

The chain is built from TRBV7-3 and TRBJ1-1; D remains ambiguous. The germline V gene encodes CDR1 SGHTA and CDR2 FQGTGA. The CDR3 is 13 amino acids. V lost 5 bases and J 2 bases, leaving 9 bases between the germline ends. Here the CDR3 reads CASSNQANTEAFF. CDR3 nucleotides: TGTGCCAGCAGCAATCAGGCCAACACTGAAGCTTTCTTT.

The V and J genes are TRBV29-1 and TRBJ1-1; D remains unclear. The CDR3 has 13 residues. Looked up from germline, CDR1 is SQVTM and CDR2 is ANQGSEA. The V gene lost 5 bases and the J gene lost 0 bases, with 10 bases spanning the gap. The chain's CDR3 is CSVHRELNTEAFF. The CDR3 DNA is TGCAGCGTTCACCGGGAGTTGAACACTGAAGCTTTCTTT.

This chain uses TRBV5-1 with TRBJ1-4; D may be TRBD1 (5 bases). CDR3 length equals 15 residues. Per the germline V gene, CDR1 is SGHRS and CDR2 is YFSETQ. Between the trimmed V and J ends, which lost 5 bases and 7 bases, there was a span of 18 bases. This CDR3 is CASRLAGSQGEKLFF. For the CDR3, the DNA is TGCGCCAGCAGACTCGCCGGCTCCCAGGGTGAAAAACTGTTTTTT.

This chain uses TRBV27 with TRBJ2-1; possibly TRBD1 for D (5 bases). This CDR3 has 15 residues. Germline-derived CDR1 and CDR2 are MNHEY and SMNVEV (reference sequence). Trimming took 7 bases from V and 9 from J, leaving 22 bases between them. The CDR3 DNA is TGTGCCAGCACCGCCGAACTTGCAGGGTACGGTGAGCAGTTCTTC. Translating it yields CASTAELAGYGEQFF.

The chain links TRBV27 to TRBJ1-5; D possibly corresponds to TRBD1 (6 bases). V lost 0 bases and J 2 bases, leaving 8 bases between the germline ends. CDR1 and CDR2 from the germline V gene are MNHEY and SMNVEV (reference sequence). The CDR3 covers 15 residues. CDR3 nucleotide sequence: TGTGCCAGCAGTTTATCCTCAGGGGGCAATCAGCCCCAGCATTTT. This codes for CASSLSSGGNQPQHF.

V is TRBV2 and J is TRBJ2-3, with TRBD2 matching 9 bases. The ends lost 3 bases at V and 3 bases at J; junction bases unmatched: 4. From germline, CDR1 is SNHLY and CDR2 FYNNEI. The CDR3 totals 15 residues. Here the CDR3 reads CASSEREGVTDTQYF. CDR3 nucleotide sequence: TGTGCCAGCAGTGAGCGGGAGGGGGTTACAGATACGCAGTATTTT.

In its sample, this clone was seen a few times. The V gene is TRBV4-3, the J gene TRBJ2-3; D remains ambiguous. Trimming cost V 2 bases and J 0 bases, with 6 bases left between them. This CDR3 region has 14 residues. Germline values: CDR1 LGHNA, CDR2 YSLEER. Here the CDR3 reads CASSQRSSTDTQYF. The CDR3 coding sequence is TGCGCCAGCAGCCAAAGGAGTAGCACAGATACGCAGTATTTT.

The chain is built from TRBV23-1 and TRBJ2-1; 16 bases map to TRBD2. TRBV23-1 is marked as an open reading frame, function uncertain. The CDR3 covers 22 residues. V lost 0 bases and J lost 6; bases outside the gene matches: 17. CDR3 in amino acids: CASSQSPKPGLAGGELSNEQFF. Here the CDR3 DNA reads TGCGCCAGCAGTCAATCGCCTAAACCGGGACTAGCGGGGGGGGAACTATCCAATGAGCAGTTCTTC.

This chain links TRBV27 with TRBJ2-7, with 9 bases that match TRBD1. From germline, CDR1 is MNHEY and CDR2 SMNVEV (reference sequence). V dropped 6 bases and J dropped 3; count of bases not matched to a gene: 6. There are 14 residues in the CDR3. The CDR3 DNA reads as TGTGCCAGCAGCCCGACAGGGGGGGACTACGAGCAGTACTTC. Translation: CASSPTGGDYEQYF.

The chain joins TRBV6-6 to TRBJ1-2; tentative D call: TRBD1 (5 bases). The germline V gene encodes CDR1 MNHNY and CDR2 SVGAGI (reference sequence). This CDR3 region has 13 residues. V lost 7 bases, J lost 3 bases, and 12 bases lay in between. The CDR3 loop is CASTQDRDYGYTF. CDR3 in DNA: TGTGCCAGCACCCAAGACAGAGACTATGGCTACACCTTC.